One T cell receptor beta chain is described in this entry. This specimen comes from a study of stem cell transplantation in POMP-related autoinflammatory disease. Trimming took off 5 bases at V and 3 bases at J, with 32 bases between the two ends. The germline CDR1 and CDR2 sequences are SEHNR and FQNEAQ (reference sequence). This CDR3 contains 20 residues. This table comes from immunoSEQ multiplex PCR, and its TCRdb copy is limited to in-frame clones, with some not included. In the table there are around 9,000 clones, 88% of which are singletons. The chain carries TRBV7-9 and TRBJ2-7; D is perhaps TRBD1 or TRBD2 (8 bases each). Sequences were derived from CD8+ T cells from PBMCs, sampled after stem cell transplantation. The clonotype originates from a human patient with POMP-related autoinflammation and immune dysregulation (PRAID). The T cells may come from the graft donor. The CDR3 DNA follows: TGTGCCAGCAGCATCCCTTCACAGGGGGTTCCACTAGCGGAAGGCTACGAGCAGTACTTC. As protein: CASSIPSQGVPLAEGYEQYF.